This T cell receptor beta chain is from a study of beta chain features in type 1 diabetes. On the study more broadly: Regarding age, gender and cell yields, patients proved similar to healthy donors. The examined sorted cells totaled some 99 million across samples. General observations from the study: TCRB CDR3s were moderately but significantly shorter in Type 1 diabetes patients in all four CD4+ subsets. Shorter templates might be favored by PCR, equally in patients and controls.

Comment on this clone: Its antigen is undetermined.

Sequencing targeted expressed TCRB transcripts, as all isolated RNA had been reverse transcribed. The repertoire was sequenced with immunoSEQ multiplex PCR; TCRdb's copy has only in-frame clones and lacks some. The sample lists a few hundred thousand clones; more than 11% were seen once. Naive, central memory, regulatory and stem cell-like memory cells within the CD4+ compartment were sorted using CD45RO/CCR7/CD25/CD127/CD95/CD27. Input material: naive CD4+ T cells from blood. The receptor comes from a man younger than 45 with type 1 diabetes.

The CDR3, as DNA: TGCGCCAGCAGTGAGGCGGGGGGTCAGCCCCAGCATTTT. Amino acid sequence: CASSEAGGQPQHF. V and J are TRBV10-2 and TRBJ1-5, with TRBD1 as a possible D gene (5 bases). The germline gives CDR1 WSHSY, CDR2 SAAADI. CDR3 length: 13 amino acids. V lost 2 bases and J lost 6, with 8 bases in between.